The 19 T cell receptor beta chains below were found in one sample sequenced in a study of T and B cells in COVID-19 patients. Multiplex PCR with BIOMED2 TRB-A/B primer pools amplified TRB rearrangements. TCRdb used MiXCR to reprocess the multiplex PCR reads, holding one entry per CDR3 protein. The sample has about 720 distinct CDR3 sequences, around 30% seen once. TRB was amplified from about 250-500 ng of blood genomic DNA. The sample consisted of blood. The receptor source for this set is a human donor with active COVID-19. The donor label of this sample is uncertain.

By share, this clonotype ranks as medium-sized. The chain couples TRBV19 to TRBJ2-3, with 7 bases fitting TRBD2. With V trimmed by 7 bases and J by 5 bases, 15 bases remained unmatched. The CDR3 is made up of 16 amino acids. Germline CDR1 LNHDA, CDR2 SQIVND (reference sequence). In nucleotides, the CDR3 is TGTGCCAGTACCTCGCGGACTAGGGGAGTGGTAGATACGCAGTATTTT. Protein product: CASTSRTRGVVDTQYF.

V and J are TRBV5-5 and TRBJ1-6, with 8 bases identical to TRBD1. The germline CDR1 and CDR2 sequences are SGHKS and YYEKEE (reference sequence). This CDR3 comprises 16 residues. The junction had 7 bases not matched to a gene; V was cut back by 0 bases and J by 8 bases. CDR3 sequence: CASSLGPGGIYSPLHF. As DNA, the CDR3 is TGTGCCAGCAGCTTGGGGCCAGGGGGCATATATTCACCCCTCCACTTT.

CDR3 coding DNA: TGTGCCTGGAGTGAAGACAGTCACAATGAGCAGTTCTTC. This codes for CAWSEDSHNEQFF. This chain joins TRBV30 and TRBJ2-1, with a weak D call TRBD1 (5 bases). V lost 1 base and J 5 bases, leaving 9 bases between the germline ends. The V gene's germline CDR1 is GTSNPN and CDR2 SVGIG (reference sequence). This CDR3 has 13 amino acids.

Within the sample, this clonotype is large. The V call is TRBV6-1, the J call TRBJ2-2, with 11 bases identical to TRBD2. The V and J ends lost 3 bases and 4 bases, in that order; junction bases with no gene match: 7. Germline assignment: CDR1 MNHNS and CDR2 SASEGT. The CDR3 extends over 17 amino acids. The CDR3 is CASSESGLAGGTGELFF. Written as DNA, the CDR3 is TGTGCCAGCAGTGAGAGCGGACTAGCGGGCGGCACCGGGGAGCTGTTTTTT.

This clonotype has a single count. The rearrangement links TRBV5-4 to TRBJ2-6; 9 bases match TRBD1. The V and J ends lost 4 bases and 1 base, in that order; junction bases with no gene match: 6. The V gene's germline CDR1 is SGHNT and CDR2 YYREEE (reference sequence). The CDR3 is 17 amino acids. As DNA, the CDR3 is TGTGCCAGCAGCGCTGACAGGGGGTTATCTGGGGCCAACGTCCTGACTTTC. Translation gives CASSADRGLSGANVLTF.

The chain uses TRBV19 and TRBJ2-5; 7 bases are shared with TRBD1. This CDR3 has 13 amino acids. Trimming took 7 bases from V and 3 from J; bases not matched to a gene: 5. CDR1 and CDR2 from the germline V gene are LNHDA and SQIVND (reference sequence). In DNA form, the CDR3 reads TGTGCCAGTAAAGGGACAGACGAAGAGACCCAGTACTTC. It yields the protein CASKGTDEETQYF.

The chain recombines TRBV2 with TRBJ2-1, with D tentatively TRBD1 (5 bases). Germline V gene lookup returns CDR1 SNHLY and CDR2 FYNNEI. The CDR3 sequence is 20 residues long. Trimming pared 5 bases from V and 4 bases from J, leaving 30 bases between. The chain's CDR3 is CASSRAGRGRPTIPYNEQFF. CDR3 in DNA: TGTGCCAGCAGTCGTGCCGGAAGGGGAAGGCCTACGATTCCTTACAATGAGCAGTTCTTC.

Ten or more counts support this clonotype. The chain joins TRBV13 to TRBJ1-3; possibly TRBD1 for D (6 bases). Germline loops: CDR1 PRHDT, CDR2 FYEKMQ (reference sequence). The CDR3 is made up of 15 amino acids. The V and J ends lost 6 bases and 1 base respectively, with 13 bases between them. The CDR3, as DNA: TGTGCCAGCAGACTAGAGGGGGTGTCTGGAAACACCATATATTTT. Residues: CASRLEGVSGNTIYF.

The V gene is TRBV5-6, the J gene TRBJ2-3; 15 bases map to TRBD2. The length of the CDR3 is 16 residues. Germline values: CDR1 SGHDT, CDR2 YYEEEE. V lost 5 bases, J lost 6 bases, and 7 bases stayed unmatched. Written as DNA, the CDR3 is TGTGCCAGCAGACTCGGACTAGCGGGGGGGTTTGATACGCAGTATTTT. Encoded protein: CASRLGLAGGFDTQYF.

The V and J genes are TRBV6-2 or TRBV6-3 and TRBJ2-3; 12 nucleotides align to TRBD2. CDR1 is MNHEY and CDR2 is SVGEGT in the germline V gene. The CDR3 extends over 18 amino acids. V trimming: 4 bases; J trimming: 4 bases; junction bases outside the gene matches: 12. The DNA for the CDR3 is TGTGCCAGCAGTTGGCCTAGCGGGAGGGCCTGGTCGGCAGATACGCAGTATTTT. Translating gives CASSWPSGRAWSADTQYF.

This clonotype is labeled medium-sized (0.01 to 0.1%). The chain employs TRBV20-1 and TRBJ2-5, with D hard to call. V lost 6 bases, J lost 4 bases, and 12 bases lay in between. The CDR3 is made up of 12 amino acids. In germline, CDR1 is DFQATT, CDR2 SNEGSKA (reference sequence). The CDR3 spells CSASGLGETQYF. The CDR3 region has the DNA TGCAGTGCCTCCGGCTTGGGAGAGACCCAGTACTTC.

Relative to its sample, this clonotype is medium-sized (0.01 to 0.1%). The chain joins TRBV6-4 to TRBJ1-5, with 8 bases that match TRBD1. The CDR3 runs to 16 residues. Germline trimming cut 6 bases from V and 7 bases from J; bases unmatched to any gene: 14. CDR1 MRHNA and CDR2 SNTAGT come from the germline V gene. The CDR3 sequence is CASRGLTDRAGQPQHF. CDR3 coding DNA: TGTGCCAGCAGGGGACTTACGGACAGGGCAGGCCAGCCCCAGCATTTT.

This chain connects TRBV19 to TRBJ2-5; 13 bases agree with TRBD2. CDR1 and CDR2 (germline): LNHDA, SQIVND (reference sequence). This CDR3 spans 15 amino acids. V was clipped by 1 base and J by 5 bases; unmatched bases: 1. CDR3 loop: CASSIGTSGSETQYF. In DNA form, the CDR3 reads TGTGCCAGTAGTATAGGGACTAGCGGGAGTGAGACCCAGTACTTC.

This clonotype has a handful of counts. The chain joins TRBV7-2 to TRBJ1-1; D is unclear. The germline CDR1 and CDR2 sequences are SGHTA and FQGNSA. The CDR3 extends over 15 amino acids. V lost 1 base and J lost 0, with 9 bases in between. CDR3 sequence reads: CASSLGVGMNTEAFF. CDR3 bases: TGTGCCAGCAGCTTAGGTGTAGGGATGAACACTGAAGCTTTCTTT.

Sample share makes this clonotype medium-sized (0.01 to 0.1%). This chain connects TRBV5-6 to TRBJ1-1; D is perhaps TRBD1 (5 bases). The V end lost 2 bases, the J end lost 4 bases, and 18 bases lay between the germline ends. The CDR3 loop spans 16 amino acids. From germline, CDR1 is SGHDT and CDR2 YYEEEE. CDR3 bases: TGTGCCAGCAGCTTCGGAGGGGTCGGGGAAGGCACTGAAGCTTTCTTT. Protein: CASSFGGVGEGTEAFF. The whole variable domain, remainder taken from reference TRBV5-6 and TRBJ1-1, is DAGVTQSPTHLIKTRGQQVTLRCSPKSGHDTVSWYQQALGQGPQFIFQYYEEEERQRGNFPDRFSGHQFPNYSSELNVNALLLGDSALYLCASSFGGVGEGTEAFFGQGTRLTVV.

By its share, this clonotype is medium-sized (0.01 to 0.1%). This sequence joins TRBV12-3 or TRBV12-4 and TRBJ2-1, with D unclear. This CDR3 has 15 residues. Trimming stripped 6 bases from V and 0 bases from J, with 12 bases between. The CDR3 reads CASRSSEGSYNEQFF. CDR3 sequence (DNA): TGTGCCAGCAGATCTAGTGAAGGCTCCTACAATGAGCAGTTCTTC.

The J gene is TRBJ1-5, the V gene TRBV13; D unclear. This CDR3 has 15 amino acids. Trimming took 5 bases from V and 0 from J, leaving 11 bases between them. CDR1 is PRHDT, CDR2 FYEKMQ, per germline (reference sequence). The CDR3, as DNA: TGTGCCAGCAGCGCCACAGCATATAGCAATCAGCCCCAGCATTTT. Translation gives CASSATAYSNQPQHF.

This clonotype is classed as medium-sized. This chain joins TRBV20-1 and TRBJ2-7; D ambiguous. The V and J ends lost 2 bases and 1 base respectively, with 9 bases between them. CDR3 length: 13 amino acids. Germline lookup yields CDR1 DFQATT and CDR2 SNEGSKA (reference sequence). The chain's CDR3 is CSARTDPSYEQYF. The DNA for the CDR3 is TGCAGTGCTAGAACGGACCCGTCCTACGAGCAGTACTTC.

By share, this clonotype ranks as large. The limits of the CDR3 on the DNA are not certain, so only TCRdb's listed CDR3 is given. This chain links TRBV7-5 with TRBJ1-2. TRBV7-5 is a known pseudogene. The CDR3 spans 19 amino acids, including both terminal residues. The CDR3 loop is CISVPEARLLGTAIYGYTF.